These T cell receptor beta chains were read from a single sample in a study of T cells after posttransplantation cyclophosphamide. Assay used: immunoSEQ multiplex PCR; TCRdb lists only in-frame clones, some missing. Here the sample spans 11,000 to 15,000 clones, around four fifths being singletons. What was sequenced was memory CD4+ T cells sorted from PBMCs. The receptors derive from a man aged 50-60 years. The CDR3 runs from the conserved cysteine through the conserved F or W. The D gene is left open where the match is weak. For some rows the clone size is stated as once, few or many, or as a class when expanded; others skip it.

v_call	clone_size	d_call	j_call	cdr3_aa	cdr3_nt
TRBV11-3	few	-	TRBJ1-2	CASSLLSDSHGYTF	TGTGCCAGCAGCTTACTGTCAGACTCTCATGGCTACACCTTC
TRBV19	-	TRBD2	TRBJ2-7	CASSPTSGSNEQYF	TGTGCCAGTAGTCCGACTAGCGGGAGTAACGAGCAGTACTTC
TRBV7-2	few	TRBD2	TRBJ2-3	CASSFGGATDTQYF	TGTGCCAGCAGCTTCGGGGGGGCGACAGATACGCAGTATTTT
TRBV19	-	-	TRBJ2-6	CASSIAHQGPGANVLTF	TGTGCCAGTAGTATTGCACACCAGGGTCCCGGGGCCAACGTCCTGACTTTC
TRBV5-6	-	-	TRBJ1-6	CASSLEQAQGNSPLHF	TGTGCCAGCAGCTTGGAACAGGCACAAGGGAATTCACCCCTCCACTTT
TRBV11-3	-	-	TRBJ1-3	CASSYALDSSGNTIYF	TGTGCCAGCAGCTACGCCCTCGACTCCTCTGGAAACACCATATATTTT
TRBV7-9	-	TRBD1	TRBJ1-5	CASSLRGGVGQPQHF	TGTGCCAGCAGCTTACGAGGGGGCGTCGGACAGCCCCAGCATTTT
TRBV5-1	few	-	TRBJ2-7	CASSSEKAGLKDEQYF	TGCGCCAGCAGCTCCGAAAAGGCAGGGTTGAAGGACGAGCAGTACTTC
TRBV29-1	-	-	TRBJ1-2	CSVEVDYLYGYTF	TGCAGCGTTGAAGTAGACTACCTCTATGGCTACACCTTC
TRBV11-3	-	-	TRBJ1-1	CASSLGDTEAFF	TGTGCCAGCAGCTTAGGAGACACTGAAGCTTTCTTT
TRBV5-5	-	-	TRBJ1-6	CASTPAPAADSPLHF	TGTGCCAGCACCCCCGCCCCGGCGGCGGATTCACCCCTCCACTTT
TRBV11-3	few	-	TRBJ1-4	CASSWRALGEKLFF	TGTGCCAGCAGCTGGAGGGCCCTTGGTGAAAAACTGTTTTTT
TRBV19	-	-	TRBJ2-4	CASTTGGAKNIQYF	TGTGCCAGTACTACCGGGGGAGCCAAAAACATTCAGTACTTC
TRBV9	-	TRBD2	TRBJ2-3	CASSARSGRVGDTQYF	TGTGCCAGCAGCGCACGCAGCGGGAGGGTTGGAGATACGCAGTATTTT
TRBV19	-	-	TRBJ1-2	CASSIIWGGYGYTF	TGTGCCAGTAGTATCATCTGGGGCGGCTATGGCTACACCTTC
TRBV9	-	TRBD2	TRBJ2-7	CASSAEDGRVPYF	TGTGCCAGCAGCGCCGAAGACGGGAGGGTACCGTACTTC
TRBV11-1	-	TRBD2	TRBJ2-7	CASSSVAGRAYEQYF	TGTGCCAGCAGCTCCGTAGCGGGAAGGGCTTACGAGCAGTACTTC
TRBV5-1	-	TRBD1	TRBJ2-5	CASSLATGVETQYF	TGCGCCAGCAGCTTAGCGACAGGGGTTGAGACCCAGTACTTC
TRBV6-7	-	TRBD1	TRBJ2-5	CASRLTLLDRTQETQYF	TGTGCCAGCAGATTAACTCTATTGGACAGGACCCAAGAGACCCAGTACTTC
TRBV30	-	TRBD1	TRBJ1-1	CAWGQVEAFF	TGTGCCTGGGGACAGGTAGAAGCTTTCTTT
TRBV4-1	-	-	TRBJ1-1	CASRRGFGRSAFF	TGCGCCAGCAGACGCGGGTTTGGCAGGTCAGCTTTCTTT
TRBV5-1	few	-	TRBJ1-5	CASSPDTFDQPQHF	TGCGCCAGCAGCCCGGACACCTTTGATCAGCCCCAGCATTTT
TRBV18	-	-	TRBJ1-1	CASSPQTATEAFF	TGTGCCAGCTCACCACAGACAGCCACTGAAGCTTTCTTT
TRBV4-1	-	-	TRBJ1-4	CASSQGDGGRPEKLFF	TGCGCCAGCAGCCAAGGTGACGGGGGGCGACCCGAAAAACTGTTTTTT
TRBV6-1	few	-	TRBJ1-5	CASSERPGGQPQHF	TGTGCCAGCAGTGAGAGGCCCGGGGGGCAGCCCCAGCATTTT
TRBV30	-	TRBD1	TRBJ2-3	CAWSKGARGTDTQYF	TGTGCCTGGAGTAAGGGGGCCCGGGGCACAGATACGCAGTATTTT
TRBV5-1	-	-	TRBJ2-1	CASTPGHSADGWYEQFF	TGCGCCAGTACCCCGGGACACTCCGCGGATGGGTGGTATGAGCAGTTCTTC
TRBV6-5	-	-	TRBJ1-5	CASSSSQRQPQHF	TGTGCCAGCAGTTCCTCGCAGCGTCAGCCCCAGCATTTT
TRBV2	-	TRBD1	TRBJ1-1	CASRKGQGISNTEAFF	TGTGCCAGCAGAAAGGGACAGGGGATATCGAACACTGAAGCTTTCTTT